These T cell receptor beta chains were read from a single sample in a study of OX40 agonist ivuxolimab in advanced cancers. Here immunoSEQ multiplex PCR was the method, and the copy in TCRdb shows in-frame clones only, minus some. The sample shows tens of thousands of clones, roughly nine tenths of them seen only once. The source material was CD4+ or CD8+ T cells sorted from blood, sampled in a trial of the OX40 agonist ivuxolimab. The source of these receptors is an adult with an advanced solid tumor such as melanoma, head and neck, liver or kidney cancer. Each CDR3 is given with its conserved first and last residue. The D gene is left open where the match is weak. Clone size is not always given. Where it is, it says once, few, many or a class for expanded clones.

CDR3 length,D gene,clone size,J gene,V gene,CDR3 protein,CDR3 DNA
16,-,-,TRBJ1-4,TRBV15,CATSSQIGRINEKLFF,TGTGCCACCAGCAGCCAGATTGGACGGATTAATGAAAAACTGTTTTTT
15,TRBD1,-,TRBJ2-1,TRBV11-1,CASSSGQGVYNEQFF,TGTGCCAGCAGCTCGGGACAGGGGGTCTACAATGAGCAGTTCTTC
10,-,-,TRBJ2-1,TRBV2,CASSEAEQFF,TGTGCCAGCAGTGAAGCGGAGCAGTTCTTC
16,-,-,TRBJ1-2,TRBV7-9,CASSPGGGRTNYGYTF,TGTGCCAGCAGCCCGGGCGGGGGGAGGACTAACTATGGCTACACCTTC
15,TRBD1,-,TRBJ1-1,TRBV6-1,CALRTGDNLDTEAFF,TGTGCCCTAAGGACAGGGGACAATTTGGACACTGAAGCTTTCTTT
15,-,-,TRBJ2-6,TRBV7-2,CASSPAISGANVLTF,TGTGCCAGCAGCCCCGCCATCTCTGGGGCCAACGTCCTGACTTTC
12,-,-,TRBJ2-2,TRBV7-9,CASSFQTGELFF,TGTGCCAGCTCCTTTCAAACCGGGGAGCTGTTTTTT
17,-,-,TRBJ2-2,TRBV19,CASSIEVALGDTGELFF,TGTGCCAGTAGTATAGAGGTAGCGCTGGGAGACACCGGGGAGCTGTTTTTT
15,-,-,TRBJ2-7,TRBV7-2,CASSLSWTVSYEQYF,TGTGCCAGCAGCTTATCCTGGACAGTTTCCTACGAGCAGTACTTC
15,TRBD1,once,TRBJ1-5,TRBV7-2,CASSLAGQINQPQHF,TGTGCCAGCAGCTTAGCGGGACAGATCAATCAGCCCCAGCATTTT
13,-,-,TRBJ1-1,TRBV9,CASSGTVNTEAFF,TGTGCCAGCAGCGGGACAGTTAACACTGAAGCTTTCTTT
14,-,-,TRBJ2-2,TRBV5-1,CASLGTSNTGELFF,TGCGCCAGCCTTGGGACTTCGAACACCGGGGAGCTGTTTTTT
14,-,-,TRBJ2-7,TRBV4-2,CASSQDVLLREQYF,TGTGCCAGCAGCCAAGATGTACTCCTACGCGAGCAGTACTTC
13,-,-,TRBJ1-1,TRBV6-5,CASSSHMNTEAFF,TGTGCCAGCAGTAGCCATATGAACACTGAAGCTTTCTTT
14,TRBD1,-,TRBJ1-2,TRBV7-2,CASSADRGRYGYTF,TGTGCCAGCAGCGCGGACAGGGGGAGGTATGGCTACACCTTC
13,-,-,TRBJ1-2,TRBV14,CASSQEHFYGYTF,TGTGCCAGCAGCCAAGAGCATTTCTATGGCTACACCTTC
14,-,-,TRBJ1-1,TRBV18,CASSPNSGNTEAFF,TGTGCCAGCTCACCTAACTCCGGGAACACTGAAGCTTTCTTT
14,-,-,TRBJ1-3,TRBV19,CASSITGSGNTIYF,TGTGCCAGTAGTATAACAGGCTCTGGAAACACCATATATTTT
15,-,-,TRBJ1-4,TRBV4-2,CASSQDPKGNEKLFF,TGTGCCAGCAGCCAAGACCCGAAGGGTAATGAAAAACTGTTTTTT
14,-,-,TRBJ1-3,TRBV30,CAWSVGTAGNTIYF,TGTGCCTGGAGTGTAGGGACTGCTGGAAACACCATATATTTT
12,-,-,TRBJ2-7,TRBV28,CASLGTGSEQYF,TGTGCCAGCCTCGGTACCGGGTCCGAGCAGTACTTC
14,-,-,TRBJ2-5,TRBV18,CASSHATGTETQYF,TGTGCCAGCTCACACGCAACCGGGACAGAGACCCAGTACTTC
12,-,-,TRBJ1-1,TRBV7-8,CASSLSYTEAFF,TGTGCCAGCAGCTTAAGTTATACTGAAGCTTTCTTT
18,-,-,TRBJ2-5,TRBV14,CASSPSRPERDYQETQYF,TGTGCCAGCAGCCCGTCGCGGCCAGAGCGCGACTACCAAGAGACCCAGTACTTC
15,TRBD1,-,TRBJ1-3,TRBV5-4,CASSQQGASGNTIYF,TGTGCCAGCAGCCAACAGGGGGCATCTGGAAACACCATATATTTT
13,-,-,TRBJ1-1,TRBV6-5,CASSRTRGTEAFF,TGTGCCAGCAGTCGGACCCGGGGCACTGAAGCTTTCTTT
15,-,-,TRBJ2-5,TRBV5-8,CASSLDLRIRETQYF,TGTGCCAGCAGCTTGGATCTAAGGATACGGGAGACCCAGTACTTC
18,TRBD1,-,TRBJ1-1,TRBV28,CASSFKSGTGVVNTEAFF,TGTGCCAGCAGTTTTAAATCCGGGACAGGGGTTGTGAACACTGAAGCTTTCTTT
13,-,-,TRBJ2-5,TRBV7-9,CASSFGGQETQYF,TGTGCCAGCAGCTTTGGGGGCCAAGAGACCCAGTACTTC
15,-,-,TRBJ2-3,TRBV13,CASSLSAERTDTQYF,TGTGCCAGCAGCTTATCTGCCGAAAGGACAGATACGCAGTATTTT
12,-,-,TRBJ1-2,TRBV7-9,CASSLVEAGYTF,TGTGCCAGCAGCTTAGTAGAGGCGGGCTACACCTTC
11,-,few,TRBJ2-1,TRBV2,CASRGFNEQFF,TGTGCCAGCAGGGGCTTCAATGAGCAGTTCTTC
15,-,-,TRBJ1-3,TRBV10-3,CAISPGRTSGNTIYF,TGTGCCATCAGTCCGGGCCGCACCTCTGGAAACACCATATATTTT
13,-,-,TRBJ2-1,TRBV9,CASSADLYNEQFF,TGTGCCAGCAGCGCTGACCTTTACAATGAGCAGTTCTTC
14,-,-,TRBJ1-1,TRBV4-1,CASSQEQGHTEAFF,TGCGCCAGCAGCCAAGAACAGGGCCACACTGAAGCTTTCTTT
15,TRBD1,-,TRBJ1-3,TRBV7-8,CASSPRTGKGNTIYF,TGTGCCAGCAGCCCCCGGACAGGGAAGGGAAACACCATATATTTT
16,-,-,TRBJ2-5,TRBV19,CASSIRRFSRGETQYF,TGTGCCAGTAGTATACGGAGGTTTAGCCGCGGGGAGACCCAGTACTTC
12,-,-,TRBJ1-1,TRBV5-4,CASSLEGWKAFF,TGTGCCAGCAGCTTGGAAGGGTGGAAGGCTTTCTTT
16,TRBD1,-,TRBJ1-1,TRBV7-2,CASSLGTTGWNTEAFF,TGTGCCAGCAGCTTAGGAACGACAGGGTGGAACACTGAAGCTTTCTTT
14,-,-,TRBJ1-5,TRBV4-3,CASSQQTGRPPQHF,TGCGCCAGCAGCCAACAGACAGGTAGACCGCCCCAGCATTTT
14,TRBD1,few,TRBJ2-7,TRBV30,CAWSVGTALYEQYF,TGTGCCTGGAGTGTGGGGACAGCGTTATACGAGCAGTACTTC
14,-,-,TRBJ1-1,TRBV6-1,CASAPGPQNTEAFF,TGTGCCAGCGCTCCCGGGCCGCAGAACACTGAAGCTTTCTTT